This T cell receptor (beta chain) was recovered during a study of CD8 T cells in ankylosing spondylitis. Study-level results: Clones that were linked to disease were CD8+ and were relatively rare in peripheral blood. Ankylosing spondylitis blood appeared to carry a characteristic TCR beta motif of roughly eight highly homologous variants. The clones that were linked to disease were reported to be significantly enriched in matched synovial fluid samples from ankylosing spondylitis patients.

This CDR3 has 11 amino acids. In germline, CDR1 is SGHRS, CDR2 YFSETQ. V lost 7 bases, J lost 8 bases, and 10 bases lay in between. The table lists this clonotype with many counts. Its antigen is not identified. In making TCR beta libraries, quantitative 5'-RACE with molecular barcodes was used. TCRdb reprocessed the 5' RACE reads via MiXCR and lists one record per CDR3 protein. Of under 400,000 distinct CDR3 sequences listed, around 10% are singletons. This sequence was found in a female donor with ankylosing spondylitis or in good health (not recorded which). J is TRBJ2-1 and V is TRBV5-1; a weak D match, TRBD1 (5 bases). The sample was blood, either unsorted or a sorted T cell fraction (not recorded which). The CDR3 DNA reads TGCGCCAGCCGGACAATCGATGAGCAGTTCTTC. This sequence encodes CASRTIDEQFF.